A single sample is the source of the 5 T cell receptor beta chains below, sequenced in a study of blood T cells in healthy people across ages (dated by TCRdb to 2015 to 2017). Libraries were constructed by 5' RACE. The sample was run on an Illumina HiSeq 2500. A second PCR of about 6 to 11 cycles was performed with a sample-barcoded 5' primer and a J-beta primer mix. Using fastp at Q25 and MiXCR, TCRdb reprocessed the public reads and kept productive beta chains. Rows with a matching CDR3 protein are joined into one entry that keeps the most common DNA and genes. Present in this sample are over a million distinct CDR3 sequences, 35% to 55% of which were seen just once. Approximately 19% of the sample is taken by the ten largest. The sample taken for sequencing was blood. These receptor sequences come from a woman aged 55-70 years in good health.

The CDR3 DNA reads TGTGCCAGCAGCCAAGATGAAGACGGCTGGAGCGAGCAGTACTTC. It is translated as CASSQDEDGWSEQYF. The chain employs TRBV4-2 and TRBJ2-4, with D uncertain. The end of the DNA aligns better with TRBJ2-7, so the J call may be wrong. This CDR3 has 15 residues. Germline assignment: CDR1 LGHNA and CDR2 YNFKEQ.

V usage is TRBV29-1 and J usage is TRBJ2-5, with 7 bases identical to TRBD1. V dropped 7 bases and J dropped 2; count of bases not matched to a gene: 10. Germline V CDR1 and CDR2: SQVTM, ANQGSEA. CDR3 length: 14 amino acids. The CDR3, as DNA: TGCAGCGCCCCCCGGACAGGTTTACAAGAGACCCAGTACTTC. This encodes CSAPRTGLQETQYF. The full variable domain, with the rest looked up from reference TRBV29-1 and TRBJ2-5, is SAVISQKPSRDICQRGTSLTIQCQVDSQVTMMFWYRQQPGQSLTLIATANQGSEATYESGFVIDKFPISRPNLTFSTLTVSNMSPEDSSIYLCSAPRTGLQETQYFGPGTRLLVL.

This clonotype was picked up a small number of times. The chain employs TRBV21-1 and TRBJ2-1; the D segment call TRBD1 is taken from the table without a DNA check. TRBV21-1 is a pseudogene. The CDR3 has 14 amino acids. CDR3 nucleotides: TGTGCCAGCAGCCAACCCGGCAGCGACAATGAGCAGTTCTTC. Amino acid sequence: CASSQPGSDNEQFF.

V usage is TRBV25-1 and J usage is TRBJ2-3; the match to TRBD1 covers 7 bases. Germline CDR1 is MGHDK and CDR2 is SYGVNS. The V and J ends lost 4 bases and 11 bases, in that order; junction bases with no gene match: 6. The length of the CDR3 is 12 residues. The CDR3 DNA is TGTGCCAGCAGTGCATACCGGGACAGGCAGTATTTT. This sequence encodes CASSAYRDRQYF. Full variable domain (missing parts from reference TRBV25-1 and TRBJ2-3): EADIYQTPRYLVIGTGKKITLECSQTMGHDKMYWYQQDPGMELHLIHYSYGVNSTEKGDLSSESTVSRIRTEHFPLTLESARPSHTSQYLCASSAYRDRQYFGPGTRLTVL.

The V call is TRBV2, the J call TRBJ2-1; 8 bases are a match to TRBD2. This CDR3 is built from 15 residues. Germline V gene lookup returns CDR1 SNHLY and CDR2 FYNNEI. J gave up 1 base and V 2 bases, and 1 base lay outside the gene matches. In DNA, the CDR3 is TGTGCCAGCAGTGAAAGACTAGCGTCCTACAATGAGCAGTTCTTC. This encodes CASSERLASYNEQFF.